A selection of T cell receptor beta chains follows, all from one sample in a study of tumor-infiltrating lymphocytes in primary liver carcinoma. TCRdb used MiXCR to reprocess the multiplex PCR reads, holding one entry per CDR3 protein. The profile covers around 170,000 distinct CDR3 sequences, with approximately 60% appearing a single time and approximately 67% taken by the ten largest. Sequencing input: peripheral blood. All receptors come from a man aged 35 to 55 with primary liver carcinoma and hepatitis B virus infection. The CDR3 runs from the conserved cysteine through the conserved F or W. D genes are given only for firm matches. Clone sizes are given selectively: once, few, many, or a class where the clone is expanded.

cdr3_nt	cdr3_aa	d_call	clone_size	j_call	v_call
TGTGCCAGCAGCTTTTCGGGGTTACAAGAGACCCAGTACTTC	CASSFSGLQETQYF	NA	NA	TRBJ2-5	TRBV5-6
TGTGCCAGCATCCTCGACAGGGGGCTCAACTATGGCTACACCTTC	CASILDRGLNYGYTF	TRBD1	NA	TRBJ1-2	TRBV12-3/TRBV12-4
TGTGCCAGCAGCTCGTGGGGGGGTGCGAACACTGAAGCTTTCTTT	CASSSWGGANTEAFF	NA	NA	TRBJ1-1	TRBV13
TGTGCCTCATCGCCCGGAACCTACATTCAGTACTTC	CASSPGTYIQYF	NA	NA	TRBJ2-4	TRBV12-3/TRBV12-4
TGTGCCAACAACTTAGACGGACGAACGACCCTCTATGGCTACACCTTC	CANNLDGRTTLYGYTF	NA	NA	TRBJ1-2	TRBV6-1
TGCGCCTGCAGCCAAGATCAGGAATTTACGTCTACCTACGAACAATACTTC	CACSQDQEFTSTYEQYF	NA	NA	TRBJ2-7	TRBV11-2
TGTGCCAGCAGTTTAGCGCCGGGGTCTGGGGCCAACGTCCTGACTTTC	CASSLAPGSGANVLTF	NA	few	TRBJ2-6	TRBV12-3/TRBV12-4
TGTGCCAGCAGCCGACGGACTAGCGTGAGTAGCTACGAGCAGTACTTC	CASSRRTSVSSYEQYF	TRBD2	NA	TRBJ2-7	TRBV5-4
TGTGCCAGCAGTTCTCGCACTGGAGCTTTCTTT	CASSSRTGAFF	NA	NA	TRBJ1-1	TRBV6-5
TGTGCCAGCAGCTTACCAGGGACTACCGGGAGAGGTGAGCAGTCCTTC	CASSLPGTTGRGEQSF	TRBD2	NA	TRBJ2-1	TRBV11-3
TGTGCCAGCAGCTTGGGGCTAGCGGGGCCAGAGGGTGAGCAGTTCTTC	CASSLGLAGPEGEQFF	TRBD2	NA	TRBJ2-1	TRBV5-4
TGTGCCAGCAGTGAAGTACACGGCAGGGTCTATGGCTACACCTTC	CASSEVHGRVYGYTF	NA	few	TRBJ1-2	TRBV6-1
TGTGACAGCAGCTTGGAGTCGAGCTCCTACAATGAGCAGTTCTTC	CDSSLESSSYNEQFF	NA	NA	TRBJ2-1	TRBV11-2
TGTGCCAGCAGCTTTTTGGCCCCCACAGATACGCAGTATTTT	CASSFLAPTDTQYF	NA	NA	TRBJ2-3	TRBV11-2
TGTGCCAGCAGTATGATTGGACAGGAACTCGGGGAGCTGTTTTTT	CASSMIGQELGELFF	TRBD1	NA	TRBJ2-2	TRBV28
TGCAGCGTTGTGGCTAGCGGGAGCTCCTACATTGAGCAGTTCTTC	CSVVASGSSYIEQFF	TRBD2	NA	TRBJ2-1	TRBV29-1
TGTGCCAGCAGTCTACCTAGCCGGTTCGGAGATATGCAGTATTTT	CASSLPSRFGDMQYF	NA	once	TRBJ2-3	TRBV12-3/TRBV12-4
TGTGCCAGCAGGTCGCGGACAGAAGCGAATCAGCGCCAGCATTTT	CASRSRTEANQRQHF	NA	NA	TRBJ1-5	TRBV11-2
TGTGCCATCAGTGAGAAAGTCTTTGACACAGATACGCAGTATTTT	CAISEKVFDTDTQYF	NA	NA	TRBJ2-3	TRBV10-3
TGTGCCAATGCTCGACAGGGAGGAGGAGATGAGCAGTACTTC	CANARQGGGDEQYF	NA	NA	TRBJ2-7	TRBV11-2
TGTGCCAGCAGCTTAGACCCCTCCCATATCACAGGGGGCGGGTACCACGAACAGTACTTC	CASSLDPSHITGGGYHEQYF	TRBD1	NA	TRBJ2-7	TRBV11-2
TGTGCCAGCAGCTCCCCTTGGACAGCAATTGAAGAGACCCAGTACTTC	CASSSPWTAIEETQYF	NA	many	TRBJ2-5	TRBV11-2
TGTGCCAGCAGTATCTACACGTCCCAAGAGACCCAGTACTTC	CASSIYTSQETQYF	NA	few	TRBJ2-5	TRBV6-6
TGTGCCAGCAGTGTTGAGAGTGGCCAGGCGGGCTATGGCTACACCTTC	CASSVESGQAGYGYTF	NA	NA	TRBJ1-2	TRBV6-6
TGTGCCAGCAGTTACTCGGGTTGGGATACGCAGTATTTT	CASSYSGWDTQYF	NA	many	TRBJ2-3	TRBV6-5
TGTGCCAGCAGCCAAGGTATCCACCACACCATGAACACTGAAGCTTTCTTT	CASSQGIHHTMNTEAFF	NA	few	TRBJ1-1	TRBV14
TGCAGCGTTGAACTTAGGTTGCTAGCGGGAGATAAGGGTGAGCAGTTCTTC	CSVELRLLAGDKGEQFF	TRBD2	NA	TRBJ2-1	TRBV29-1
TGTGCCAGCAGTTCCGGCCCCCCTGAAGCTTTCTTT	CASSSGPPEAFF	NA	few	TRBJ1-1	TRBV12-3/TRBV12-4
TGCGCCAGCAGTCGGTCCGAACAATCCGGGGAGCTGTTTTTT	CASSRSEQSGELFF	NA	NA	TRBJ2-2	TRBV5-1